This TCR beta chain is from a study of blood T cells in healthy people across ages. The CDR3 spans 17 residues. Germline trimming cut 6 bases from V and 0 bases from J; bases unmatched to any gene: 11. CDR1 and CDR2 (germline): SEHNR, FQNEAQ (reference sequence). A sample-barcoded 5' primer and a J-beta primer mix were used in a second PCR of roughly 7 to 11 cycles. Using its own MiXCR run on the 5' RACE reads, TCRdb lists one record per CDR3 protein. The sample consists of around 1,800,000 distinct CDR3 sequences, about two fifths of them appearing once. This chain joins TRBV7-9 and TRBJ1-3; 7 bases are shared with TRBD1. The specimen sequenced was blood. This TCR was recovered from a human donor in good health. The CDR3 DNA is TGTGCCAGCAGTTTTACCACAGGGGCAACCTCTGGAAACACCATATATTTT. It yields the protein CASSFTTGATSGNTIYF.